The T cell receptor (beta chain) under discussion was sequenced for a study of OX40 agonist ivuxolimab in advanced cancers. Produced via immunoSEQ multiplex PCR; TCRdb's table is partial and in-frame only. There are 98,000 or so clones in the sample; approximately 83% occur only once, and over 1.1% lies in the top ten. Germline V lookup: CDR1 SGHRS, CDR2 YFSETQ. V gave up 3 bases and J gave up 4 bases, with 15 bases separating them. This CDR3 comprises 15 residues. This clonotype was obtained from an adult with an advanced solid tumor such as melanoma, head and neck, liver or kidney cancer. The gene calls are TRBV5-1 and TRBJ2-3; possible D gene TRBD1, 6 bases. The sequences come from CD4+ or CD8+ T cells sorted from blood, collected in a trial of the OX40 agonist ivuxolimab. This chain's CDR3 is CASSSSQGSSDTQYF. In nucleotides, the CDR3 is TGCGCCAGCAGCTCCTCACAGGGATCTTCAGATACGCAGTATTTT. The full variable domain, completed using reference TRBV5-1 and TRBJ2-3, is KAGVTQTPRYLIKTRGQQVTLSCSPISGHRSVSWYQQTPGQGLQFLFEYFSETQRNKGNFPGRFSGRQFSNSRSEMNVSTLELGDSALYLCASSSSQGSSDTQYFGPGTRLTVL.